The subject of this entry is one T cell receptor beta chain. Its antigen is not known. TCRdb's table, derived via immunoSEQ multiplex PCR, lists solely in-frame clones and lacks some. The sample has about 64,000 clones; 84% are singletons. The data stem from a study of OX40 agonist ivuxolimab in advanced cancers. Study-wide results and limits: The investigators did not determine what antigen specificity the expanded peripheral T cells had. Certain nonresponders additionally had low normalized T-cell clonal expansion. CD8+ T cells averaged more expanded clones than CD4+.

Autoimmune disease history or systemic immunosuppression excluded patients. Per the germline V gene, CDR1 is MNHNY and CDR2 is SVGAGI (reference sequence). This CDR3 comprises 16 residues. V lost 0 bases and J 4 bases, leaving 12 bases between the germline ends. The receptor comes from an adult with an advanced solid tumor such as melanoma, head and neck, liver or kidney cancer. The V and J genes are TRBV6-6 and TRBJ2-2; D remains ambiguous. Sample: CD4+ or CD8+ T cells sorted from blood, taken in a trial of the OX40 agonist ivuxolimab. The CDR3 nucleotides read TGTGCCAGCAGTTACTCGACCGGCCTTAGCACCGGGGAGCTGTTTTTT. Its protein is CASSYSTGLSTGELFF.